This T cell receptor (beta chain) comes out of a study of T cell changes during pregnancy in multiple sclerosis (dated by TCRdb to the late 2010s). With respect to the entire study: The study examined how the T cell repertoire changed over the course of pregnancy in women with multiple sclerosis.

Note on this clone: It has no known antigen specificity. Base qualities are missing; no much larger clone stands one base away.

The CDR3 goes from the cysteine to the phenylalanine over 13 residues. The DNA shown is the 39-base CDR3, in frame from base 1. CDR1 and CDR2 were assigned from the germline V gene as SGHRS and YFSETQ. V drops 0 bases and J drops 6 bases, leaving 7 bases in between. Receptor libraries were prepared by the immunoSEQ multiplex PCR assay. As stored in TCRdb, this immuneACCESS dataset retains in-frame rearrangements with V and J assigned. A fraction of the clones does not appear; measured against another copy, unresolved V genes explain less than half of the discrepancy, and the remainder lacks a known reason. The sample table holds tens of thousands of clones, of which about 89% were seen once. Of the sample, 11% falls within the top ten clones.

The receptor was isolated from a female donor with multiple sclerosis, enrolled in a pregnancy study. Sequenced here: CD8+ T cells from peripheral blood mononuclear cells, sampled in the third trimester of pregnancy. The V gene is TRBV5-1 and the J gene is TRBJ2-1, with the identity of the D gene unclear. The CDR3 has the sequence CASSLALFNEQFF. The DNA is as follows: TGCGCCAGCAGCTTGGCCCTGTTCAATGAGCAGTTCTTC.